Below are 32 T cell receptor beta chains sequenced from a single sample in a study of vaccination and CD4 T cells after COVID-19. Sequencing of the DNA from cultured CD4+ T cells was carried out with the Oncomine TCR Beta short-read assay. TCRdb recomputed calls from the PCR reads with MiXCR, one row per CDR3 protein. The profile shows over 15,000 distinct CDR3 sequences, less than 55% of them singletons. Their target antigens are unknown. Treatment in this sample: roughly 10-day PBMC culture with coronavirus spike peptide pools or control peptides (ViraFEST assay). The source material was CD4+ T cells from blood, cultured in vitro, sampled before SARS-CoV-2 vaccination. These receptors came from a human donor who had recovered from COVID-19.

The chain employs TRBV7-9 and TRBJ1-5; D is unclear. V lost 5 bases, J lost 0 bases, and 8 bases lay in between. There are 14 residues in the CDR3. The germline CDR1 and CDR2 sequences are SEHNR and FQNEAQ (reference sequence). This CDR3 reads CASSPRGSNQPQHF. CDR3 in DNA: TGTGCCAGCAGCCCCAGAGGTAGCAATCAGCCCCAGCATTTT.

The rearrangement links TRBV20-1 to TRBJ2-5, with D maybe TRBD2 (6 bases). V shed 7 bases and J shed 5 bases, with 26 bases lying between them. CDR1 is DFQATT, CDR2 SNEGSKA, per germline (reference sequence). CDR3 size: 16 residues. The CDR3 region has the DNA TGCAGTGAGGTCAACCGCGCCGCCCGGGGGTACGAGACCCAGTACTTC. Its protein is CSEVNRAARGYETQYF.

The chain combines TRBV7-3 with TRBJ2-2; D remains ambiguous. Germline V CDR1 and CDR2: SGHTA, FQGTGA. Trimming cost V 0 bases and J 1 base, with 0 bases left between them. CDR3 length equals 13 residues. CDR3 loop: CASSLTNTGELFF. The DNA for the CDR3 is TGTGCCAGCAGCTTAACGAACACCGGGGAGCTGTTTTTT.

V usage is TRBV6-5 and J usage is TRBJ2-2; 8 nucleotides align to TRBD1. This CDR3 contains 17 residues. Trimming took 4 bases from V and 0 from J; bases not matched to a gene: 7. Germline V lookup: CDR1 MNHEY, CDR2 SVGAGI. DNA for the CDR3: TGTGCCAGCAGTTCCGTCCGACAGGGGTCGAACACCGGGGAGCTGTTTTTT. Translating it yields CASSSVRQGSNTGELFF.

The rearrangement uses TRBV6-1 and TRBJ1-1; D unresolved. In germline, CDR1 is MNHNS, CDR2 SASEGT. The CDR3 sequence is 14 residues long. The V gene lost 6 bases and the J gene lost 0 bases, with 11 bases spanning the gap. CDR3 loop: CASSIMDLNTEAFF. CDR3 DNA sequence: TGTGCCAGCAGCATCATGGATCTGAACACTGAAGCTTTCTTT.

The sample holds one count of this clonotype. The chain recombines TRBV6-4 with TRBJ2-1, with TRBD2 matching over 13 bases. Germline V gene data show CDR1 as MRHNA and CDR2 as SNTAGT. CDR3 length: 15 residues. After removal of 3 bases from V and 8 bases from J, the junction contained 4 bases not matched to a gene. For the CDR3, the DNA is TGTGCCAGCAGTGAAGGACTAGCGGGAGTTGATGAGCAGTTCTTC. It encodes CASSEGLAGVDEQFF.

Here the CDR3 reads CASRLWVGSYEQYF. For the CDR3, the DNA is TGTGCCAGCAGGTTGTGGGTCGGGTCCTACGAGCAGTACTTC. This chain joins TRBV27 and TRBJ2-7, with no clear D. The CDR3 loop spans 14 amino acids. Germline V gene data show CDR1 as MNHEY and CDR2 as SMNVEV (reference sequence). V lost 6 bases and J lost 1, with 13 bases in between.

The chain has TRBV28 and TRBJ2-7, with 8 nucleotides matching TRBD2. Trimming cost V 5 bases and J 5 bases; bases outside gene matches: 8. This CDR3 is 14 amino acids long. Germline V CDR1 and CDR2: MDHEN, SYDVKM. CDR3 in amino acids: CASSGSGGRNEQYF. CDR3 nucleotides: TGTGCCAGCAGTGGCTCGGGGGGGCGGAACGAGCAGTACTTC.

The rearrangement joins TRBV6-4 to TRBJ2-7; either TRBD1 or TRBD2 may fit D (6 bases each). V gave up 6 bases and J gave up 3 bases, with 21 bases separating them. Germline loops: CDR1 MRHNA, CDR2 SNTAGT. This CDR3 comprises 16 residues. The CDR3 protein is CASSQNEGGLNYEQYF. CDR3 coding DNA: TGTGCCAGCAGCCAGAACGAGGGGGGACTTAACTACGAGCAGTACTTC.

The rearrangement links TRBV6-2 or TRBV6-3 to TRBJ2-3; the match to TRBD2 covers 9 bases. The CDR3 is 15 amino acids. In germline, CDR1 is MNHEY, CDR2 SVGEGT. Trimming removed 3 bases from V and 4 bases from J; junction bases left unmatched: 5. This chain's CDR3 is CASSYGAGGADTQYF. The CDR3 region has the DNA TGTGCCAGCAGTTATGGAGCGGGAGGTGCAGATACGCAGTATTTT.

This CDR3 is CASSAGQLNTEAFF. The CDR3 DNA follows: TGTGCCAGCAGTGCCGGACAGTTGAACACTGAAGCTTTCTTT. This sequence joins TRBV6-1 and TRBJ1-1; possibly TRBD1 for D (6 bases). Trimming cost V 4 bases and J 0 bases, with 9 bases left between them. Looked up from germline, CDR1 is MNHNS and CDR2 is SASEGT. The CDR3 runs to 14 residues.

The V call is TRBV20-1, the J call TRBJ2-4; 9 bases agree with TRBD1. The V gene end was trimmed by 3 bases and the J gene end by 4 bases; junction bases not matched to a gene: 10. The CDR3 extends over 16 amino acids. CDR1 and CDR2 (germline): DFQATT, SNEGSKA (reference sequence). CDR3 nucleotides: TGCAGTGCTAGGATCACAGGGGGCGCTAGGAAAAACATTCAGTACTTC. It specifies CSARITGGARKNIQYF.

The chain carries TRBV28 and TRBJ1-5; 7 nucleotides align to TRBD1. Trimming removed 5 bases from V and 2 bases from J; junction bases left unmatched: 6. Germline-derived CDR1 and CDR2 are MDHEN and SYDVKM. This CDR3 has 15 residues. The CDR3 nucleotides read TGTGCCAGCAGTAGAGCAGACAGGGGCAATCAGCCCCAGCATTTT. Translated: CASSRADRGNQPQHF.

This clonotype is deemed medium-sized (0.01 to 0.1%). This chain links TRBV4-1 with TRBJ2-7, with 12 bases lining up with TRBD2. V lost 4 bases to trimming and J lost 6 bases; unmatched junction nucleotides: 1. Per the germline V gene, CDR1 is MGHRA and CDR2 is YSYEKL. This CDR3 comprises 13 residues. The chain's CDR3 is CASSPGLAGEQYF. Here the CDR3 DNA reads TGCGCCAGCAGCCCGGGACTAGCGGGCGAGCAGTACTTC.

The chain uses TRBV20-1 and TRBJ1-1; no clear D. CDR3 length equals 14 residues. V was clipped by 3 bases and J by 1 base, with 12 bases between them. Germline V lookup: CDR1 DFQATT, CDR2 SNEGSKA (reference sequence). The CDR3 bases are TGCAGTGCTAGTCATGAAGACCCGAACACTGAAGCTTTCTTT. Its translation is CSASHEDPNTEAFF.

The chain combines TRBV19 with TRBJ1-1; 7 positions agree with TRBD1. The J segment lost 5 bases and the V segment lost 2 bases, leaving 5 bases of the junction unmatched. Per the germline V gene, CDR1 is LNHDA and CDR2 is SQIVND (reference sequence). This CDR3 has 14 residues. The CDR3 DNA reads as TGTGCCAGTAGTATAAGGGGGCTAGGAACTGAAGCTTTCTTT. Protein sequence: CASSIRGLGTEAFF.

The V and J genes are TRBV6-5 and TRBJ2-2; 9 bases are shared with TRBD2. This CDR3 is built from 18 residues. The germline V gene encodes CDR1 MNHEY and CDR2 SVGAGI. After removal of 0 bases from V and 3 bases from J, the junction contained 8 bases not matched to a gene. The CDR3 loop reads CASSYSAQTSGYTGELFF. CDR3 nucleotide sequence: TGTGCCAGCAGTTACTCAGCACAGACTAGCGGTTACACCGGGGAGCTGTTTTTT.

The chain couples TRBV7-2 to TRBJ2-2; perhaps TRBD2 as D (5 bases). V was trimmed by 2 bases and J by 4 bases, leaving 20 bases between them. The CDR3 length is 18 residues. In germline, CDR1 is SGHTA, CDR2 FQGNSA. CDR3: CASSLNVRIASFTGELFF. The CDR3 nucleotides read TGTGCCAGCAGCTTAAACGTGCGGATAGCGTCCTTCACCGGGGAGCTGTTTTTT.

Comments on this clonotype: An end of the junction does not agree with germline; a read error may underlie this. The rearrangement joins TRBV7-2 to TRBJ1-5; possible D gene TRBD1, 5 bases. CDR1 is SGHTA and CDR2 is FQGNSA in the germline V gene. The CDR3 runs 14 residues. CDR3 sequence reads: CAGSELGGNQPQHF. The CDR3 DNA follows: TGTGCCGGCAGCGAGCTGGGGGGCAATCAGCCCCAGCATTTT. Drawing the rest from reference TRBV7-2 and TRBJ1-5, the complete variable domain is GAGVSQSPSNKVTEKGKDVELRCDPISGHTALYWYRQSLGQGLEFLIYFQGNSAPDKSGLPSDRFSAERTGGSVSTLTIQRTQQEDSAVYLCAGSELGGNQPQHFGDGTRLSIL.

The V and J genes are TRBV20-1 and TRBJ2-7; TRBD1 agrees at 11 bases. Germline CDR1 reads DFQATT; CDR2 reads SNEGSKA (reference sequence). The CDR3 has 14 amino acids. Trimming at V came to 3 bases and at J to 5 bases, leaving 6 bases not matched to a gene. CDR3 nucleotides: TGCAGTGCTAGGTGGGGACAGGGGGATAACGAGCAGTACTTC. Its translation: CSARWGQGDNEQYF.

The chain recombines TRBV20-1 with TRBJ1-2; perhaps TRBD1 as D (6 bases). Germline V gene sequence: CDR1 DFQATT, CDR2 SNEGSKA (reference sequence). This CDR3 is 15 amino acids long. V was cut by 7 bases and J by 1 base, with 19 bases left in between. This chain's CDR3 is CSGRDTQQGNYGYTF. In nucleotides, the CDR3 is TGCAGTGGCCGGGACACTCAGCAGGGTAACTATGGCTACACCTTC.

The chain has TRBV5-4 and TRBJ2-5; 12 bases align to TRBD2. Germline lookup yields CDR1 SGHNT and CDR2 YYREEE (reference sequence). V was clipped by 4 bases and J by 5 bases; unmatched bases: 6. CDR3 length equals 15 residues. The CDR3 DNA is TGTGCCAGCAGCCGACCTCTAGCGGGAGGGGAGACCCAGTACTTC. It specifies CASSRPLAGGETQYF.

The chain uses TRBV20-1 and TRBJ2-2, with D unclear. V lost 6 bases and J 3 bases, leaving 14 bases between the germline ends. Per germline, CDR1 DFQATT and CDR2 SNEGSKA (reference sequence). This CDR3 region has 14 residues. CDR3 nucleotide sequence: TGCAGTGCCTTGGGCCCCGTCGACACCGGGGAGCTGTTTTTT. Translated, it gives CSALGPVDTGELFF.

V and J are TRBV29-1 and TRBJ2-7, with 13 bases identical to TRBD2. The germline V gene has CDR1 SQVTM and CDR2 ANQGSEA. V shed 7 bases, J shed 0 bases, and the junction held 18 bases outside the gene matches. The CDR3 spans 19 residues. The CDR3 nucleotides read TGCAGCGCTGAGTGGGGCGTCGGACTAGCGGGAGCGCACTCCTACGAGCAGTACTTC. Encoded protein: CSAEWGVGLAGAHSYEQYF.

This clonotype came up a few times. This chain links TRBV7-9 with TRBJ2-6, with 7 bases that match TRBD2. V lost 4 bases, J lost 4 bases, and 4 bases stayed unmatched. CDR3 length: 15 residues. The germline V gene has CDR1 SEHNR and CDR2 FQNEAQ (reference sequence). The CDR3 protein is CASSSLADGANVLTF. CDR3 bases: TGTGCCAGCAGCTCCCTAGCGGACGGGGCCAACGTCCTGACTTTC.

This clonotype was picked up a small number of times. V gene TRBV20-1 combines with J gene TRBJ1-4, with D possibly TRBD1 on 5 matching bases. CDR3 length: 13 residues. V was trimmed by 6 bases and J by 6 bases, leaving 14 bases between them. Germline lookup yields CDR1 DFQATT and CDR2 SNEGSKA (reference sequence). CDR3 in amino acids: CSASAGMDEKLFF. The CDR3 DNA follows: TGCAGTGCCTCGGCAGGGATGGATGAAAAACTGTTTTTT.

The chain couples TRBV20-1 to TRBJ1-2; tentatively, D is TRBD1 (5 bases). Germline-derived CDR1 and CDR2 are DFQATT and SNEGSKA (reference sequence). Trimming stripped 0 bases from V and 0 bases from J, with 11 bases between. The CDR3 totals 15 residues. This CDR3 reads CSARDRTYSNYGYTF. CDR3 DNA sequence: TGCAGTGCTAGAGATCGGACATACTCTAACTATGGCTACACCTTC.

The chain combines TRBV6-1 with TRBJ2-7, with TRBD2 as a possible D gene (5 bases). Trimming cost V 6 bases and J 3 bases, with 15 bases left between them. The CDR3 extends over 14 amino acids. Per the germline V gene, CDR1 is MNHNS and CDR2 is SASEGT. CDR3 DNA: TGTGCCAGCAGCCCCCGAGGAGGTGGCTACGAGCAGTACTTC. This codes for CASSPRGGGYEQYF.

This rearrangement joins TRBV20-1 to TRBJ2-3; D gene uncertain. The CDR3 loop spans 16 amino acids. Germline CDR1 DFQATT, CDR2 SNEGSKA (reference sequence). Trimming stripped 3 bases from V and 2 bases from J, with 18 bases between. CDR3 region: CSASFIGREITDTQYF. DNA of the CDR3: TGCAGTGCTAGTTTTATCGGGCGCGAGATCACAGATACGCAGTATTTT.

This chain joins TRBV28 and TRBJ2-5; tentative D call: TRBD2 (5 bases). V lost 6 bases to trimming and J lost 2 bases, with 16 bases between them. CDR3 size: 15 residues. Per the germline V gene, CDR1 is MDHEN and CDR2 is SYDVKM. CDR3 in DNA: TGTGCCAGCAGCACAAAGGACTGGGAACAAGAGACCCAGTACTTC. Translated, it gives CASSTKDWEQETQYF.

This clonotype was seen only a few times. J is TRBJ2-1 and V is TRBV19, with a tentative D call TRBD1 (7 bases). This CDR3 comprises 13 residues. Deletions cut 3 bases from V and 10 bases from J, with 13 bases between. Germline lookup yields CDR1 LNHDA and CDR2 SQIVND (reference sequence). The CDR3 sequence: CASSITGAGEQFF. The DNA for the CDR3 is TGTGCCAGTAGTATTACAGGGGCGGGAGAGCAGTTCTTC.

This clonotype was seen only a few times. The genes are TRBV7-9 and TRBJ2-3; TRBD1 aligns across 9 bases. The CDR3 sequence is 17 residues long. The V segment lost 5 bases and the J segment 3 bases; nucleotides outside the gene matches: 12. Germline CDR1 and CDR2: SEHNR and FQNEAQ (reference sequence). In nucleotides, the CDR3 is TGTGCCAGCAGCCCAAATCCGGGACAGGGCCCTACAGATACGCAGTATTTT. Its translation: CASSPNPGQGPTDTQYF.